This TCR beta chain was obtained from a study of T-cell memory formation after mild COVID-19. TCRdb processed the 5' RACE reads anew with MiXCR; each CDR3 protein has one entry. The sample consists of around 300,000 distinct CDR3 sequences, roughly 15% of them appearing once. Study-level findings and limits: Nothing showed for sure that second-wave clones peaking on day 37 were SARS-CoV-2 specific. Pre-infection memory held some responding clones, suggesting pre-existing cross-reactive T cells responded.

Germline CDR1 and CDR2: SGHRS and YFSETQ. The CDR3 contains 17 residues. Trimming pared 4 bases from V and 2 bases from J, leaving 21 bases between. Concerning this clonotype itself: Its antigen is still unknown.

The source is a man younger than 35 who had mild COVID-19 (a few samples of this study predate the infection). Cell type and time point are not known. The chain employs TRBV5-1 and TRBJ2-5, with a possible D match to TRBD1 (7 bases). The sequenced material came from PBMCs or a T cell subset sorted from them (not recorded which). CDR3 protein: CASSQKHRGTDQETQYF. CDR3 nucleotide sequence: TGCGCCAGCAGCCAAAAACACCGCGGGACAGATCAAGAGACCCAGTACTTC. Supplemented by reference TRBV5-1 and TRBJ2-5, the full variable domain reads KAGVTQTPRYLIKTRGQQVTLSCSPISGHRSVSWYQQTPGQGLQFLFEYFSETQRNKGNFPGRFSGRQFSNSRSEMNVSTLELGDSALYLCASSQKHRGTDQETQYFGPGTRLLVL.